The present T cell receptor beta chain was sequenced within a study of cytomegalovirus exposure and HLA in healthy donors. Study-wide results and limits: According to the study, 180 or so TCR beta chains were cytomegalovirus-associated. Fewer N-insertions than the roughly 650-donor mean were reportedly shown by an Asian-associated ancestry cluster in a later analysis.

This CDR3 comprises 15 residues. Trimming removed 0 bases from V and 8 bases from J; junction bases left unmatched: 7. CDR1 is SGHNT, CDR2 YYREEE, per germline (reference sequence). PCR was performed using 60 Vbeta and 13 Jbeta primers. Sequencing was performed with immunoSEQ multiplex PCR; in TCRdb, only in-frame clones are kept and a portion is missing. In the table there are about 160,000 clones, approximately 81% of which are singletons. Worth noting for this clone: Its antigen is unidentified.

This chain joins TRBV5-4 and TRBJ2-1; 8 bases map to TRBD2. The TCR comes from a man between 18 and 29 years old in good health and CMV-seronegative. Sequencing was carried out using PBMCs. In DNA, the CDR3 is TGTGCCAGCAGCTTGGAGAGCGGGAGATCCTATGAGCAGTTCTTC. It yields the protein CASSLESGRSYEQFF.